What follows is one T cell receptor beta chain and its context. Its antigen is unidentified. The germline V gene has CDR1 SGHVS and CDR2 FNYEAQ. V lost 5 bases, J lost 4 bases, and 11 bases lay in between. There are 13 residues in the CDR3. These data originate in a study of CD8 T cells in ankylosing spondylitis. Study-wide points: The clones that were linked to disease were reported to be significantly enriched in matched synovial fluid samples from ankylosing spondylitis patients. Characteristic, it appeared, of ankylosing spondylitis blood was a TCR beta motif of eight highly homologous variants.

TCRdb ran MiXCR on the 5' RACE reads and lists one entry per CDR3 protein. There are approximately 140,000 distinct CDR3 sequences in the sample; 40% to 50% occur only once, and 12% to 15% lies in the top ten. Material: synovial fluid, either unsorted or a sorted T cell fraction (not recorded which). The J gene is TRBJ1-1, the V gene TRBV7-6; no clear D gene. The receptor was derived from a male donor with ankylosing spondylitis. The CDR3 here is CASSAGLSTEAFF. CDR3 in DNA: TGTGCCAGCAGCGCGGGGTTGAGCACTGAAGCTTTCTTT.